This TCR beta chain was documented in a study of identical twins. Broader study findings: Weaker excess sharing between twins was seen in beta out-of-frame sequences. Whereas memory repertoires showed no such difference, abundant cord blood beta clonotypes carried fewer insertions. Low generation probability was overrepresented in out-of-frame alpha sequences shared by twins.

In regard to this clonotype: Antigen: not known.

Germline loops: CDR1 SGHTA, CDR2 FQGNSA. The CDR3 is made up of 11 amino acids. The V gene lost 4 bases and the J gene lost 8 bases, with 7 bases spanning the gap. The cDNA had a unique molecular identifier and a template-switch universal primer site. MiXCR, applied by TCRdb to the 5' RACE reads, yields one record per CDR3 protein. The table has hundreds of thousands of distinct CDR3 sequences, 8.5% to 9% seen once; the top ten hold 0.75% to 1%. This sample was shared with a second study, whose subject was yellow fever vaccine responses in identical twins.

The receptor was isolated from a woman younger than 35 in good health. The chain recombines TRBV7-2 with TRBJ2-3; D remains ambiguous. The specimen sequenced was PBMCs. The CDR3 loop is CASSSASTQYF. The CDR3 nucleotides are TGTGCCAGCAGCTCGGCCTCTACGCAGTATTTT.